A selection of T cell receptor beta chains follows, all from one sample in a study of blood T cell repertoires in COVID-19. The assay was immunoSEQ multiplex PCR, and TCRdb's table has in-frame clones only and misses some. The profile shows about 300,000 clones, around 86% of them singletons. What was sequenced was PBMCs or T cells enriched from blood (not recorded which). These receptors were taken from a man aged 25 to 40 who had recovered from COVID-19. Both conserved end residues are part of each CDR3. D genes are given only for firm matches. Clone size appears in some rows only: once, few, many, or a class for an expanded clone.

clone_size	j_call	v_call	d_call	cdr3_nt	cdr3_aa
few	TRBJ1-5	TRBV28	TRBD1	TGTGCCAGCCGCGGTGGGGGCCAGGGGGACCAGCCCCAGCATTTT	CASRGGGQGDQPQHF
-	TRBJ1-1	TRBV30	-	TGTGCCTGGAGATCGGTTCAGGGCGATACTGAAGCTTTCTTT	CAWRSVQGDTEAFF
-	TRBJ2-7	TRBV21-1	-	TGTGCCAGCAGCGCGCTAGCGGGGGGGCTTTATACCTACGAGCAGTACTTC	CASSALAGGLYTYEQYF
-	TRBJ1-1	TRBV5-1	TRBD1	TGCGCCAGCAGCTTCCTCGGACAGGGGGTGGGGAACACTGAAGCTTTCTTT	CASSFLGQGVGNTEAFF
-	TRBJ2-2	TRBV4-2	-	TGTGCCAGCAGCCATGGTCCCCGGGCCGGGGAGCTGTTTTTT	CASSHGPRAGELFF
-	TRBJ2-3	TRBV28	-	TGTGCCAGCAGACAGGGCCGTGGGGATACGCAGTATTTT	CASRQGRGDTQYF
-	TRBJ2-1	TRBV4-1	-	TGCGCCAGCAGCCAATCAGGCGGGGTGAGCTCCTACAATGAGCAGTTCTTC	CASSQSGGVSSYNEQFF
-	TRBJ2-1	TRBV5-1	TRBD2	TGCGCCAGCAGCCCGGGACTAGCGGGCTACAATGAGCAGTTCTTC	CASSPGLAGYNEQFF
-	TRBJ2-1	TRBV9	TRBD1	TGTGCCAGCAGCTCCGACAGGGCCTCCTACAATGAGCAGTTCTTC	CASSSDRASYNEQFF
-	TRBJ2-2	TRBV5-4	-	TGTGCCAGCAGCTCTGACGGAGGGGCAGCAGGGACCGGGGAGCTGTTTTTT	CASSSDGGAAGTGELFF
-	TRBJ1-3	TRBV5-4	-	TGTGCCAGCAGCACCCGACAGGGAAACACCATATATTTT	CASSTRQGNTIYF
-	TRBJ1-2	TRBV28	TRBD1	TGTGCCAGCAGTTGGACAGGGGGCGGGAGCTATGGCTACACCTTC	CASSWTGGGSYGYTF
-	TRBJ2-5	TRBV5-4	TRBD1	TGTGCCAGCAGCGCCTACAGGGGCGCGGAGACCCAGTACTTC	CASSAYRGAETQYF
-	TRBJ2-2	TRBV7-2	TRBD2	TGTGCCAGCAGCTTGACTAGCGGGAGTAATTCCGGGGAGCTGTTTTTT	CASSLTSGSNSGELFF
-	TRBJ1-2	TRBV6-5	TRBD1	TGTGCCAGCAGTTTGAAACTTACAGGGGGCGTATATGGCTACACCTTC	CASSLKLTGGVYGYTF
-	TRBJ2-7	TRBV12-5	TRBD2	TGTGCTAGTGGTTCACGGACTAGCGTCTACGAGCAGTACTTC	CASGSRTSVYEQYF
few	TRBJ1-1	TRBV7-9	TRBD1	TGTGCCAGCAGCTTAGGGCAGGGGGCGGGTTTGGCTGAAGCTTTCTTT	CASSLGQGAGLAEAFF
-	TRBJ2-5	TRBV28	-	TGTGCCAGCAGTTTATACGACGCGGCCGAAGAGACCCAGTACTTC	CASSLYDAAEETQYF
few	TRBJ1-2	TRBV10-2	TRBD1	TGCGCCAGTAAAGGACAGGGACCCGATGGCTACACCTTC	CASKGQGPDGYTF
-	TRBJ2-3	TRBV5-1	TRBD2	TGCGCCAGCAGCTTGGCCCTAGCGGGAGTTCGTACGCAGTATTTT	CASSLALAGVRTQYF
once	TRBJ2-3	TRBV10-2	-	TGCGCCAGCAGTGAGGGGCAGGGGGGCGATACGCAGTATTTT	CASSEGQGGDTQYF
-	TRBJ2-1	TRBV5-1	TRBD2	TGCGCCAGCAGCTTGTCGCGGCTAGCGGCTAGCTCCTACAATGAGCAGTTCTTC	CASSLSRLAASSYNEQFF
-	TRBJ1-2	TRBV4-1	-	TGCGCCAGCAGCCAAGTCTCGGTGAACTATGGCTACACCTTC	CASSQVSVNYGYTF
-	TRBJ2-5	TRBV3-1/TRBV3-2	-	TGTGCCAGCAGCTTGGGGGCAGGGCAAGAGACCCAGTACTTC	CASSLGAGQETQYF
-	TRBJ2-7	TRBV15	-	TGTGCCACCAGCAGAGAAACACCAGGCTACGAGCAGTACTTC	CATSRETPGYEQYF
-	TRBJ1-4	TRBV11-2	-	TGTGCCAGCAGTCGCAGTGCTGCTAATGAAAAACTGTTTTTT	CASSRSAANEKLFF